What follows are 25 T cell receptor beta chains derived from one specimen sequenced in a study of identical twins. TCRdb used MiXCR to reprocess the 5' RACE reads, holding one entry per CDR3 protein. The data show around 960,000 distinct CDR3 sequences, roughly an eighth seen once. This same sample was also part of a study on yellow fever vaccine responses in identical twins.

Source material: PBMCs. The receptors were gathered from a woman between 18 and 29 years old in good health.

This chain joins TRBV27 and TRBJ2-5; TRBD1 matches 7 bases. The CDR3 totals 15 residues. Per the germline V gene, CDR1 is MNHEY and CDR2 is SMNVEV (reference sequence). The V and J ends lost 5 bases and 4 bases, in that order; junction bases with no gene match: 10. CDR3 sequence (DNA): TGTGCCAGCAGTCCGGGACAGCGGCTAGGAGAGACCCAGTACTTC. Encoded protein: CASSPGQRLGETQYF.

There are a few counts of this clonotype. The J gene is TRBJ1-2, the V gene TRBV18; D call uncertain. V lost 3 bases and J 3 bases, leaving 8 bases between the germline ends. The germline V gene has CDR1 KGHSH and CDR2 LQKENI. CDR3 length equals 13 residues. CDR3 DNA: TGTGCCAGCTCACCGGCCAGTCACTATGGCTACACCTTC. It yields the protein CASSPASHYGYTF.

This clonotype was seen a handful of times. The chain is built from TRBV29-1 and TRBJ2-3, with 7 bases fitting TRBD2. CDR1 is SQVTM and CDR2 is ANQGSEA in the germline V gene. V trimming: 3 bases; J trimming: 6 bases; junction bases outside the gene matches: 18. This CDR3 contains 17 residues. CDR3 coding DNA: TGCAGCGTTGAGGGGGGGTTTGGAGCGGGGAGCTCCGATACGCAGTATTTT. Translated, it gives CSVEGGFGAGSSDTQYF.

The chain joins TRBV2 to TRBJ2-5, with 9 bases fitting TRBD2. The V gene's germline CDR1 is SNHLY and CDR2 FYNNEI. The length of the CDR3 is 15 residues. With V trimmed by 3 bases and J by 6 bases, 8 bases remained unmatched. The CDR3 DNA follows: TGTGCCAGCAGTGATTCAGCGGGGGGATTGCAGACCCAGTACTTC. It is translated as CASSDSAGGLQTQYF. Complete variable domain (other parts from reference TRBV2 and TRBJ2-5): EPEVTQTPSHQVTQMGQEVILRCVPISNHLYFYWYRQILGQKVEFLVSFYNNEISEKSEIFDDQFSVERPDGSNFTLKIRSTKLEDSAMYFCASSDSAGGLQTQYFGPGTRLLVL.

This clonotype turned up a few times. The V and J genes are TRBV29-1 and TRBJ2-1; D ambiguous. Germline V gene sequence: CDR1 SQVTM, CDR2 ANQGSEA. The CDR3 has 14 amino acids. V was trimmed by 5 bases and J by 7 bases, leaving 18 bases between them. The CDR3 is CSVPVLSEPNEQFF. As DNA, the CDR3 is TGCAGCGTTCCCGTACTCTCAGAGCCGAATGAGCAGTTCTTC.

This clonotype came up a few times. The gene calls are TRBV18 and TRBJ2-7; 11 positions match TRBD2. Losses at the gene ends were 6 bases for V and 3 bases for J; bases not matched to a gene: 10. The CDR3 spans 16 residues. Germline CDR1 KGHSH, CDR2 LQKENI. The CDR3 sequence is CASSTTSGSFFYEQYF. DNA for the CDR3: TGTGCCAGCTCGACTACTAGCGGGAGTTTCTTCTACGAGCAGTACTTC.

In this sample, this clonotype turned up a few times. The V gene is TRBV4-1, the J gene TRBJ2-2; TRBD1 matches 11 bases. The germline V gene has CDR1 MGHRA and CDR2 YSYEKL. The CDR3 runs 17 residues. Trimming took 0 bases from V and 6 from J; bases not matched to a gene: 6. CDR3 sequence: CASSQDAGTGGSGELFF. DNA for the CDR3: TGCGCCAGCAGCCAAGACGCCGGGACAGGGGGGTCCGGGGAGCTGTTTTTT.

This clonotype was seen a handful of times. The chain carries TRBV12-3 or TRBV12-4 and TRBJ2-1; D is unclear. Trimming cost V 3 bases and J 3 bases, with 9 bases left between them. The length of the CDR3 is 14 residues. The CDR3 nucleotides read TGTGCCAGCAGTTTCATGGCAGACTACAATGAGCAGTTCTTC. The encoded protein is CASSFMADYNEQFF.

This clonotype was picked up a small number of times. This chain joins TRBV10-3 and TRBJ1-2; a possible D gene is TRBD1 (5 bases). CDR1 ENHRY and CDR2 SYGVKD come from the germline V gene. CDR3 length: 12 residues. Trimming left V 4 bases short and J 3 bases short, with 6 bases between. CDR3 loop: CAISGGDYGYTF. DNA for the CDR3: TGTGCCATCAGTGGAGGGGACTATGGCTACACCTTC.

J is TRBJ2-5 and V is TRBV24-1; D possibly corresponds to TRBD2 (6 bases). The ends were cut back, 5 bases at V and 0 bases at J, with 9 bases in the middle. The CDR3 has 14 amino acids. Germline CDR1 and CDR2: KGHDR and SFDVKD. CDR3 region: CATSVGGNQETQYF. As DNA, the CDR3 is TGTGCCACCAGTGTTGGAGGGAACCAAGAGACCCAGTACTTC.

The sample holds a few counts of this clonotype. This chain uses TRBV3-1 with TRBJ1-1; a possible D gene is TRBD1 (6 bases). The V gene's germline CDR1 is LGHDT and CDR2 YNNKEL (reference sequence). Trimming stripped 1 base from V and 0 bases from J, with 18 bases between. The CDR3 is 18 residues long. CDR3 sequence (DNA): TGTGCCAGCAGCCAAGTGGGAGGGGGACTCATGATGAACACTGAAGCTTTCTTT. It encodes CASSQVGGGLMMNTEAFF.

This clonotype was seen more than once but under ten times. The chain uses TRBV7-8 and TRBJ2-1; tentatively, D is TRBD2 (7 bases). Trimming stripped 5 bases from V and 0 bases from J, with 14 bases between. The CDR3 is made up of 16 amino acids. Per germline, CDR1 SGHVS and CDR2 FQNEAQ. This CDR3 reads CASSTRGGSSYNEQFF. CDR3 bases: TGTGCCAGCAGCACTAGGGGGGGGAGCTCCTACAATGAGCAGTTCTTC.

This clonotype was seen a few times. V gene TRBV24-1 combines with J gene TRBJ1-1; D perhaps matches TRBD1 (6 bases). The CDR3 covers 15 residues. V shed 8 bases and J shed 0 bases, with 15 bases lying between them. Germline CDR1 reads KGHDR; CDR2 reads SFDVKD. CDR3 sequence reads: CATKGSGALNTEAFF. For the CDR3, the DNA is TGTGCCACCAAGGGATCAGGGGCTCTGAACACTGAAGCTTTCTTT.

This chain links TRBV12-3 or TRBV12-4 with TRBJ2-1, with 10 nucleotides matching TRBD2. The junction had 15 bases not matched to a gene; V was cut back by 4 bases and J by 0 bases. The CDR3 has 20 amino acids. The CDR3 DNA follows: TGTGCCAGCAGTTCTCAACCGACTAGCGGGTACTATAGCTCCTACAATGAGCAGTTCTTC. Protein sequence: CASSSQPTSGYYSSYNEQFF.

This clonotype was observed a handful of times. The chain employs TRBV10-3 and TRBJ2-1; TRBD2 might be the D (6 bases). Germline assignment: CDR1 ENHRY and CDR2 SYGVKD. V dropped 0 bases and J dropped 4 bases, with 16 bases sitting between them. CDR3 length: 17 residues. CDR3 protein: CAISESKLADLYNEQFF. The DNA of the CDR3 is TGTGCCATCAGTGAGTCGAAGTTAGCGGACCTTTACAATGAGCAGTTCTTC.

This rearrangement joins TRBV5-1 to TRBJ2-5, with 7 bases fitting TRBD1. Unmatched junction bases numbered 8, after V lost 3 bases and J lost 0 bases. The germline gives CDR1 SGHRS, CDR2 YFSETQ. The CDR3 loop spans 16 amino acids. The CDR3: CASSYRQGMYQETQYF. The CDR3 region has the DNA TGCGCCAGCAGCTACCGACAGGGAATGTACCAAGAGACCCAGTACTTC.

This clonotype has only a few counts. The chain joins TRBV6-5 to TRBJ1-1; weak D call: TRBD1 (5 bases). V was trimmed by 3 bases and J by 5 bases, leaving 16 bases between them. The CDR3 has 15 amino acids. Germline lookup yields CDR1 MNHEY and CDR2 SVGAGI. CDR3 in amino acids: CASSYSAGARTEAFF. Written as DNA, the CDR3 is TGTGCCAGCAGTTATTCCGCCGGGGCACGTACTGAAGCTTTCTTT.

The chain is built from TRBV5-4 and TRBJ1-6; D is unresolved. V was pared by 0 bases and J by 8 bases, with 12 bases between. The germline V gene has CDR1 SGHNT and CDR2 YYREEE (reference sequence). The CDR3 covers 15 residues. The CDR3, as DNA: TGTGCCAGCAGCTTGGACGGAGAATTGGATTCACCCCTCCACTTT. Residues: CASSLDGELDSPLHF.

This clonotype came up many times. This chain connects TRBV10-3 to TRBJ2-5, with D possibly matching TRBD2 (5 bases). CDR1 and CDR2 from the germline V gene are ENHRY and SYGVKD. CDR3 length equals 12 residues. Trimming took off 3 bases at V and 5 bases at J, with 7 bases between the two ends. In nucleotides, the CDR3 is TGTGCCATCAGTGAAGGCGGGGAGACCCAGTACTTC. It is translated as CAISEGGETQYF.

This clonotype was detected only a few times. The chain combines TRBV5-1 with TRBJ1-1, with D uncertain. V was clipped by 0 bases and J by 2 bases, with 5 bases between them. Per the germline V gene, CDR1 is SGHRS and CDR2 is YFSETQ. The CDR3 extends over 13 amino acids. The CDR3 sequence is CASSLAYNTEAFF. The CDR3 bases are TGCGCCAGCAGCTTGGCTTACAACACTGAAGCTTTCTTT.

This clonotype was found a few times. The V and J genes are TRBV3-1 and TRBJ2-7; TRBD2 matches at 7 bases. The germline gives CDR1 LGHDT, CDR2 YNNKEL (reference sequence). Losses at the gene ends were 1 base for V and 6 bases for J; bases not matched to a gene: 3. This CDR3 comprises 13 residues. This chain's CDR3 is CASSQGGSSEQYF. The CDR3 DNA is TGTGCCAGCAGCCAAGGCGGGAGTAGCGAGCAGTACTTC.

V is TRBV10-3 and J is TRBJ1-2; D not certain. CDR1 is ENHRY and CDR2 is SYGVKD in the germline V gene. Trimming cost V 0 bases and J 4 bases, with 9 bases left between them. The CDR3 loop spans 14 amino acids. CDR3 bases: TGTGCCATCAGTGAGTCGCTGGGAGCCTATGGCTACACCTTC. Amino acid sequence: CAISESLGAYGYTF.

This clonotype appeared many times. The chain is built from TRBV12-3 or TRBV12-4 and TRBJ2-2; the D call may be TRBD1 or TRBD2 (5 bases each). V lost 1 base and J lost 6, with 15 bases in between. CDR3 length: 16 amino acids. The CDR3 spells CASSLVLGRGAGELFF. DNA for the CDR3: TGTGCCAGCAGTTTAGTTTTGGGTAGGGGAGCCGGGGAGCTGTTTTTT.

This clonotype was recorded many times. The CDR3 DNA follows: TGTGCCAGCAGCTTCACCTCCGGGACAGGGGGTAGCGAGCAGTACTTC. It codes for CASSFTSGTGGSEQYF. The chain carries TRBV11-2 and TRBJ2-7; TRBD1 matches 11 bases. This CDR3 has 16 residues. Germline CDR1 and CDR2: SGHAT and FQNNGV. Trimming took 3 bases from V and 6 from J; bases not matched to a gene: 10.

This clonotype was seen more than once but under ten times. The gene calls are TRBV20-1 and TRBJ2-1, with TRBD2 matching over 8 bases. This CDR3 region has 16 residues. The junction had 10 bases not matched to a gene; V was cut back by 6 bases and J by 0 bases. Germline V gene lookup returns CDR1 DFQATT and CDR2 SNEGSKA (reference sequence). CDR3 in DNA: TGCAGTGCAGGACCGGGTGCGGGAGGCTCCTACAATGAGCAGTTCTTC. As protein: CSAGPGAGGSYNEQFF.